This note documents a single T cell receptor (beta chain) sequence. Assay: immunoSEQ multiplex PCR; the TCRdb copy retains only in-frame clones and omits some. The data hold about 76,000 clones, with approximately 97% observed a single time. The CDR3 covers 13 residues. V was trimmed by 0 bases and J by 9 bases, leaving 9 bases between them. Germline CDR1 is MGHRA and CDR2 is YSYEKL. The record originates from a study of technical replicates of blood from a few donors. This receptor was taken from a human donor in good health. This chain joins TRBV4-1 and TRBJ2-1; D unclear. Specimen: T cells isolated from PBMCs. Here the CDR3 reads CASSQEESVEQFF. The CDR3 DNA reads as TGCGCCAGCAGCCAAGAAGAGAGCGTTGAGCAGTTCTTC.